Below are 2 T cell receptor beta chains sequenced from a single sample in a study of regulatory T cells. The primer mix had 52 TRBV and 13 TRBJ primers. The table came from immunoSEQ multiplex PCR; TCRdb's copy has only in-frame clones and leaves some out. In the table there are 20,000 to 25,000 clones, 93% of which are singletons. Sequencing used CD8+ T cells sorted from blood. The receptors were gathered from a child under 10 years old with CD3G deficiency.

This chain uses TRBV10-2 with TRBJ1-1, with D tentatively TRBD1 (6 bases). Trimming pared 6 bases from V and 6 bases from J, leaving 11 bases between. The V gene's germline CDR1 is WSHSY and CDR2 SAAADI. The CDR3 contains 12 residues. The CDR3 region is CASSQGSAEAFF. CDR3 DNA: TGCGCCAGCAGCCAGGGGAGCGCTGAAGCTTTCTTT.

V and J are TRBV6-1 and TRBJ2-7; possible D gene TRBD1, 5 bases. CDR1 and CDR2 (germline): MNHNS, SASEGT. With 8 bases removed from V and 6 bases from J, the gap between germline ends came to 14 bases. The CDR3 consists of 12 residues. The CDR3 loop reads CASLGYQGEQYF. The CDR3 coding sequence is TGTGCCAGCCTGGGGTATCAGGGCGAGCAGTACTTC.